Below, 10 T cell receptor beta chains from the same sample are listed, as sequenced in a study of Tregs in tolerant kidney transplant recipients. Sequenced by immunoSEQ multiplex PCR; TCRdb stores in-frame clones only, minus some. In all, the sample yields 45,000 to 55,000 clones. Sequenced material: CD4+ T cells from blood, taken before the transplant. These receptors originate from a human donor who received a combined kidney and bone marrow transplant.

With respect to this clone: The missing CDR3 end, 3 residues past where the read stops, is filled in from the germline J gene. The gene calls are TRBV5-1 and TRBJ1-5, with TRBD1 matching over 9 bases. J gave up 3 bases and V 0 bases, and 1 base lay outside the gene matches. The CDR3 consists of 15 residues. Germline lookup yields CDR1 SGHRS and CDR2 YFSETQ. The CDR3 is CASSLGQGVNQPQHF. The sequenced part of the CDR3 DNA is TGCGCCAGCAGCTTGGGACAGGGGGTCAATCAGCCC.

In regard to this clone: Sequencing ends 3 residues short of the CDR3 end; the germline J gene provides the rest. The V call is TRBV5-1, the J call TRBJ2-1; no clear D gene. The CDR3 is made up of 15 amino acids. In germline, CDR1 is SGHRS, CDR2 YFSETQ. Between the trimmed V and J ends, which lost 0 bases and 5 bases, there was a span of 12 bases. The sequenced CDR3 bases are TGCGCCAGCAGCTTGGATGGCAGGTGGAACAATGAG. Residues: CASSLDGRWNNE. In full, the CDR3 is CASSLDGRWNNEQFF. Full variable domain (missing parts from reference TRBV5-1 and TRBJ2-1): KAGVTQTPRYLIKTRGQQVTLSCSPISGHRSVSWYQQTPGQGLQFLFEYFSETQRNKGNFPGRFSGRQFSNSRSEMNVSTLELGDSALYLCASSLDGRWNNEQFFGPGTRLTVL.

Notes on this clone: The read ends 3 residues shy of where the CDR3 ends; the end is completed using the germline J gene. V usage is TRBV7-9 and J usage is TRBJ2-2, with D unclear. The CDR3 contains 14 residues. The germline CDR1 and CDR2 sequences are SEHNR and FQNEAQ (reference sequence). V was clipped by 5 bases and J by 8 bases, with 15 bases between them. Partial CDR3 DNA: TGTGCCAGCAGCCCCTCGAAGGCGGCTGGGGAG. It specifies CASSPSKAAGE. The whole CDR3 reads CASSPSKAAGELFF.

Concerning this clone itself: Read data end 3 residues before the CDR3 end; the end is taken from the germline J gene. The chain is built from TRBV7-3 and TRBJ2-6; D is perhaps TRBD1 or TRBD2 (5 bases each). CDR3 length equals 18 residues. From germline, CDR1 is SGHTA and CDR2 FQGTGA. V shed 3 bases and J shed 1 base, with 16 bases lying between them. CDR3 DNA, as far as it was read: TGTGCCAGCAGCTTTGGGCAGGGAGATGTTTCTGGGGCCAACGTC. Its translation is CASSFGQGDVSGANV. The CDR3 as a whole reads CASSFGQGDVSGANVLTF.

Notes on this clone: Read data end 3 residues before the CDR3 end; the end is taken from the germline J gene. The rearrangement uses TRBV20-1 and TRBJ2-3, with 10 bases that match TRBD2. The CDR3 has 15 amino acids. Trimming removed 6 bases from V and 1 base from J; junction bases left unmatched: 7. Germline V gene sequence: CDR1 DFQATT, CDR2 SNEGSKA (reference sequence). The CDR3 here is CSAELAGRGTDTQYF. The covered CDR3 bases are TGCAGTGCCGAACTAGCGGGAAGAGGCACAGATACG.

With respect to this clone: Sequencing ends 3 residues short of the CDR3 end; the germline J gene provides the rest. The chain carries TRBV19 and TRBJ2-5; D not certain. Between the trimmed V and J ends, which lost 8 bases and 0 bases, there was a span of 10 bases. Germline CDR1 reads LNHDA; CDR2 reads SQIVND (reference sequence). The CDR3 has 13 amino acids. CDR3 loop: CASSSVHQETQYF. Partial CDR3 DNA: TGTGCCAGTTCCTCGGTACACCAAGAGACC.

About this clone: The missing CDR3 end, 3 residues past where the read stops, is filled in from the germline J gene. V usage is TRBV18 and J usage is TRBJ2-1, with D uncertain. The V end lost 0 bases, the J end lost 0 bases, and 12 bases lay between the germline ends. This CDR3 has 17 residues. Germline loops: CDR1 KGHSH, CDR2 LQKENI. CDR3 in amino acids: CASSPPGQRSSYNEQFF. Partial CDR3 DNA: TGTGCCAGCTCACCACCGGGTCAGCGCAGCTCCTACAATGAG.

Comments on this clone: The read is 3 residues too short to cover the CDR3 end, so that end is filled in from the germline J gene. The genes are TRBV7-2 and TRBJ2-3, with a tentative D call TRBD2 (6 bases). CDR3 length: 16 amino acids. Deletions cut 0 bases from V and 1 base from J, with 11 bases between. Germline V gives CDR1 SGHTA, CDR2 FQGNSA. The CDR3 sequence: CASSLASGAGTDTQYF. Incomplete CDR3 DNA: TGTGCCAGCAGCTTAGCGTCGGGAGCGGGCACAGATACG. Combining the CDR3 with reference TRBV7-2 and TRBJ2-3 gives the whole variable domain GAGVSQSPSNKVTEKGKDVELRCDPISGHTALYWYRQSLGQGLEFLIYFQGNSAPDKSGLPSDRFSAERTGGSVSTLTIQRTQQEDSAVYLCASSLASGAGTDTQYFGPGTRLTVL.

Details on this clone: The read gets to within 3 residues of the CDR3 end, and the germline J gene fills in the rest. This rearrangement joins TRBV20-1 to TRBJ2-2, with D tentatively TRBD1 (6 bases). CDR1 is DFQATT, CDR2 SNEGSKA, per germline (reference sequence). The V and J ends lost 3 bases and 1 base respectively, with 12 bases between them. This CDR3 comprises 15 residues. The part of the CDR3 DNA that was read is TGCAGTGCTAGGGGCAGGGGACGGAACACCGGGGAG. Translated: CSARGRGRNTGE. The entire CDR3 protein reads CSARGRGRNTGELFF.

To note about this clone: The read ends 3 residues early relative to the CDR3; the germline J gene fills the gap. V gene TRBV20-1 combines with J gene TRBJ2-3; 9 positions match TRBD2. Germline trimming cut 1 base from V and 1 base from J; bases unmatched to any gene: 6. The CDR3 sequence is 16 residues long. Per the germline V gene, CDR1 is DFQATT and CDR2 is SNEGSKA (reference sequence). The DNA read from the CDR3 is TGCAGTGCTAGAGTGTCGGCGGGAGGGCGCACAGATACG. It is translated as CSARVSAGGRTDT. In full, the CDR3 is CSARVSAGGRTDTQYF.